This TCR beta chain is drawn from a study of T cell changes during pregnancy in multiple sclerosis. The germline V gene has CDR1 SGHAT and CDR2 FQNNGV. With 5 bases removed from V and 1 base from J, the gap between germline ends came to 11 bases. The CDR3 totals 14 residues. Measured with immunoSEQ multiplex PCR; TCRdb has only the in-frame clones, and not every one. Of approximately 23,000 clones in the sample, 80% to 90% were seen once. Sequencing used CD8+ T cells from peripheral blood mononuclear cells, obtained in the first trimester of pregnancy. The source is a female donor with multiple sclerosis, enrolled in a pregnancy study. This sequence joins TRBV11-2 and TRBJ1-1; D ambiguous. The CDR3 DNA follows: TGTGCCAGCAGCGCAATAGTACCGAACACTGAAGCTTTCTTT. Residues: CASSAIVPNTEAFF.